This TCR beta chain originates from a study of T-cell memory formation after mild COVID-19. Looking at the study overall: Largely, TCR clusters stayed within a single donor. Study results and limitations: CD8+ contracting clones occupied EMRA, while CD4+ ones occupied mainly CM and EM. CD4+ bias marked clones expanding day 15 to 37, unlike balanced contracting clones.

The 5'RACE method, run with constant-segment primers, produced TCR alpha and TCR beta cDNA libraries (carrying sample barcodes and UMIs). TCRdb redid the calling of the 5' RACE reads with MiXCR, one entry per CDR3 protein. The table lists about 360,000 distinct CDR3 sequences, 14% of them singletons. The junction had 13 bases not matched to a gene; V was cut back by 0 bases and J by 8 bases. The V gene's germline CDR1 is SGHDT and CDR2 YYEEEE. CDR3 size: 16 residues. As for this clonotype: Its antigen is not identified.

The sequence came from a young man who had mild COVID-19 (a few samples of this study predate the infection). Cell type and time point are not known. This chain links TRBV5-6 with TRBJ2-7, with 8 bases aligning to TRBD1. The sequencing input was PBMCs or a T cell subset sorted from them (not recorded which). This CDR3 is CASSLGGRQGSRQQYV. The CDR3, as DNA: TGTGCCAGCAGCTTGGGGGGTCGACAGGGGTCAAGGCAGCAGTACGTC.